This TCR beta chain was recovered during a study of OX40 agonist ivuxolimab in advanced cancers. Regarding the complete study: Ivuxolimab, which targeted the costimulatory receptor OX40 (CD134), was an agonistic, fully human IgG2 monoclonal antibody. Intravenous ivuxolimab was administered to patients every 2 weeks at six dose levels: 0.01, 0.1, 0.3, 1.5, 3 and 10 mg/kg. Among the roughly 52 dose-escalation patients, about 20 had hepatocellular carcinoma, approximately 15 melanoma, 9 renal cell carcinoma and 9 head and neck cancer. In the dose-escalation cohort, around four fifths of patients were male, and the mean age was around 65 years with a range of roughly 20 to 80. Patients were allowed to have had prior anti-PD-1, anti-PD-L1 or anti-CTLA-4 therapy, and roughly two fifths of the dose-escalation patients had been treated with checkpoint inhibitors. Partial responses occurred in three dose-escalation patients: two with cutaneous melanoma and one with hepatocellular carcinoma. The point of sequencing TCRbeta in the periphery was to test whether ivuxolimab changed TCR sequence diversity and drove clonal T-cell expansion. The paper describes the monotherapy dose-escalation part (N ≈ 52 patients) of the phase I trial of ivuxolimab. Broad study findings and their caveats: At doses of 0.1 to 3.0 mg/kg, clonal expansion of both CD4+ and CD8+ T cells in blood was seen between baseline and week 6. In partial responders in the 0.1-3.0 mg/kg groups, normalized peripheral clonal expansion was found to be among the lowest, especially among CD8+ T cells. Low levels of normalized T-cell clonal expansion were also seen in some nonresponding patients. After ivuxolimab, expanded clones were on average more numerous among CD8+ T cells than among CD4+ T cells. Antigen specificity was not determined for the clonally expanded peripheral T cells.

Counted from cysteine to phenylalanine, this CDR3 has 15 amino acids. Left in the record is the CDR3 DNA by itself, 45 bases read in frame from the first base. After removal of 4 bases from V and 8 bases from J, the junction retains 10 bases not matched to a gene. From a lookup of the germline V gene, CDR1 and CDR2 are SGHRS and YFSETQ. To sequence the TCRbeta CDR3 region, genomic DNA was isolated from the sorted cells. The immunoSEQ Assay was used to sequence the TCRbeta CDR3 regions. TCRdb obtained this table from immuneACCESS and retained in-frame rearrangements with V and J assigned. These tables miss some clones; where compared with another copy, unresolved V genes account for less than half of the shortfall, and the remainder is unexplained. This sample gives 100,000 or so clones in total; roughly 91% of them show up just once. The ten biggest clones cover about 0.7% of the sample. This clone was detected only once. Its antigen has not been determined. Per-base quality was not reported, and no clone a single base away is much larger than it.

The trial excluded patients who had a history of autoimmune disease or were on systemic immunosuppression. In every dose cohort, peripheral blood was drawn for TCR sequencing at baseline, cycle 4 day 1, and cycle 7 day 1. Samples came from an open-label, multicenter, first-in-human phase I dose-escalation trial of ivuxolimab. Adults with locally advanced or metastatic melanoma, renal cell carcinoma, hepatocellular carcinoma or head and neck squamous cell carcinoma were enrolled in the trial. Before TCR sequencing, CD4+ T cells and CD8+ T cells from peripheral blood were sorted into separate populations.

The input for sequencing was CD4+ or CD8+ T cells sorted from blood, taken in a trial of the OX40 agonist ivuxolimab. The origin of this receptor is an adult with an advanced solid tumor such as melanoma, head and neck, liver or kidney cancer. The V and J genes are TRBV5-1 and TRBJ2-1, and TRBD2 matches 9 of the central bases. The nucleotide sequence is given as TGCGCCAGCAGCCCGAGCGGGGGGTCAGTATATGAGCAGTTCTTC. This is translated as CASSPSGGSVYEQFF.